This TCR beta chain was obtained from a study of blood T cell repertoires in COVID-19. Overall study context: Acute and convalescent COVID-19 samples came from the United States, Italy and Spain. The cDNA or gDNA used as material had been derived from T cells, B-cell-depleted T cells, or PBMCs.

Original data processing: Amplified reference gene primers provided the basis for estimating nucleated cell counts. Produced via immunoSEQ multiplex PCR; TCRdb's table is partial and in-frame only. The DNA gave D and trimming, while V, J and clone size come from that table. Of under 350,000 clones listed, over 75% are singletons. Germline CDR1 SGHRS, CDR2 YFSETQ. The length of the CDR3 is 15 residues. Trimming removed 4 bases from V and 7 bases from J; junction bases left unmatched: 8. While infection was still active, Seattle patients were enrolled and then followed longitudinally. The sequenced material came from peripheral blood. The receptor was isolated from a woman aged 25 to 39 with COVID-19, enrolled during active disease. The rearrangement uses TRBV5-1 and TRBJ1-6; TRBD1 matches at 7 bases. This CDR3 reads CASSGETGINSPLHF. The CDR3 region has the DNA TGCGCCAGCAGCGGAGAGACAGGGATCAATTCACCCCTCCACTTT. Using reference TRBV5-1 and TRBJ1-6 for the parts outside the CDR3, the full variable domain is KAGVTQTPRYLIKTRGQQVTLSCSPISGHRSVSWYQQTPGQGLQFLFEYFSETQRNKGNFPGRFSGRQFSNSRSEMNVSTLELGDSALYLCASSGETGINSPLHFGNGTRLTVT.